This is a list of T cell receptor beta chains from one sample in a study of blood T cell repertoires in COVID-19. Libraries were prepared by immunoSEQ multiplex PCR; TCRdb keeps only in-frame clonotypes and omits some of them. The sample shows hundreds of thousands of clones, around 90% of them seen only once. The sequencing sample was made of PBMCs or T cells enriched from blood (not recorded which). These receptors all come from a woman aged 40-49 years with acute COVID-19. The CDR3 runs from the conserved cysteine through the conserved F or W. Each record gives: V gene, J gene, D gene, clone size, CDR3 protein, CDR3 DNA. A D gene is named only where the DNA matches it firmly. Clone size appears in some rows only: once, few, many, or a class for an expanded clone.

v_gene: TRBV7-8; j_gene: TRBJ1-5; d_gene: TRBD1; abundance: NA; CDR3aa: CASSGTGVGNQPQHF; CDR3nt: TGTGCCAGCAGCGGGACAGGGGTGGGCAATCAGCCCCAGCATTTT
v_gene: TRBV6-1; j_gene: TRBJ2-7; d_gene: NA; abundance: NA; CDR3aa: CASSEIRQVDEQYF; CDR3nt: TGTGCCAGCAGTGAAATTCGGCAGGTAGACGAGCAGTACTTC
v_gene: TRBV4-1; j_gene: TRBJ2-1; d_gene: TRBD2; abundance: NA; CDR3aa: CASSPLAGGYNEQFF; CDR3nt: TGCGCCAGCAGCCCTCTAGCGGGGGGTTACAATGAGCAGTTCTTC
v_gene: TRBV7-2; j_gene: TRBJ1-2; d_gene: NA; abundance: NA; CDR3aa: CASSLVGYYGYTF; CDR3nt: TGTGCCAGCAGCTTAGTCGGGTACTATGGCTACACCTTC
v_gene: TRBV5-1; j_gene: TRBJ1-2; d_gene: NA; abundance: once; CDR3aa: CASSLAGQFSYGYTF; CDR3nt: TGCGCCAGCAGCTTGGCTGGACAGTTCAGCTATGGCTACACCTTC
v_gene: TRBV14; j_gene: TRBJ1-1; d_gene: TRBD1; abundance: once; CDR3aa: CASSQDLGGGRPEAFF; CDR3nt: TGTGCCAGCAGCCAAGATCTTGGAGGGGGCAGGCCTGAAGCTTTCTTT
v_gene: TRBV7-8; j_gene: TRBJ1-2; d_gene: NA; abundance: NA; CDR3aa: CASSLTGGYGYTF; CDR3nt: TGTGCCAGCAGCTTAACCGGGGGCTATGGCTACACCTTC
v_gene: TRBV3-1/TRBV3-2; j_gene: TRBJ2-5; d_gene: NA; abundance: NA; CDR3aa: CASSHTRLSETQYF; CDR3nt: TGTGCCAGCAGCCACACTCGGTTAAGTGAGACCCAGTACTTC
v_gene: TRBV6-2/TRBV6-3; j_gene: TRBJ1-5; d_gene: TRBD1; abundance: NA; CDR3aa: CASSYSNGQGSQHF; CDR3nt: TGTGCCAGCAGTTACTCTAACGGACAGGGATCCCAGCATTTT
v_gene: TRBV2; j_gene: TRBJ1-4; d_gene: TRBD1; abundance: few; CDR3aa: CASSRQGGEKLFF; CDR3nt: TGTGCCAGCAGTCGACAGGGAGGCGAAAAACTGTTTTTT
v_gene: TRBV2; j_gene: TRBJ1-6; d_gene: TRBD1; abundance: NA; CDR3aa: CASRDRGLTLHF; CDR3nt: TGTGCCAGCAGGGACAGGGGGTTGACCCTCCACTTT
v_gene: TRBV19; j_gene: TRBJ1-2; d_gene: NA; abundance: NA; CDR3aa: CASSNTRQSIYGYTF; CDR3nt: TGTGCCAGTAGTAACACCCGACAGTCTATCTATGGCTACACCTTC
v_gene: TRBV11-2; j_gene: TRBJ1-2; d_gene: NA; abundance: NA; CDR3aa: CASSSHKLWTEDGYTF; CDR3nt: TGTGCCAGCAGCTCCCATAAACTGTGGACAGAGGATGGCTACACCTTC
v_gene: TRBV15; j_gene: TRBJ1-2; d_gene: NA; abundance: NA; CDR3aa: CATGEKRTLDYGYTF; CDR3nt: TGTGCCACGGGAGAGAAAAGAACACTTGATTATGGCTACACCTTC
v_gene: TRBV5-1; j_gene: TRBJ2-7; d_gene: NA; abundance: NA; CDR3aa: CASSLQGSPYEQYF; CDR3nt: TGCGCCAGCAGCTTGCAGGGGTCCCCCTACGAGCAGTACTTC
v_gene: TRBV7-4; j_gene: TRBJ1-4; d_gene: NA; abundance: few; CDR3aa: CASSLCAGTSEKLFF; CDR3nt: TGTGCCAGCAGCTTATGCGCAGGTACAAGTGAAAAACTGTTTTTT
v_gene: TRBV2; j_gene: TRBJ1-5; d_gene: NA; abundance: NA; CDR3aa: CASRREQAPNQPQHF; CDR3nt: TGTGCCAGCCGTCGAGAGCAGGCACCTAATCAGCCCCAGCATTTT
v_gene: TRBV7-6; j_gene: TRBJ2-7; d_gene: NA; abundance: NA; CDR3aa: CASSLGPARNSYEQYF; CDR3nt: TGTGCCAGCAGCTTAGGCCCAGCGAGGAACTCCTACGAGCAGTACTTC
v_gene: TRBV5-4; j_gene: TRBJ1-1; d_gene: NA; abundance: NA; CDR3aa: CASSLDGVGRTEAFF; CDR3nt: TGTGCCAGCAGCTTGGATGGGGTGGGGAGAACTGAAGCTTTCTTT
v_gene: TRBV7-6; j_gene: TRBJ2-5; d_gene: TRBD1; abundance: NA; CDR3aa: CASSLGTGGGETQYF; CDR3nt: TGTGCCAGCAGCTTAGGGACAGGGGGCGGGGAGACCCAGTACTTC
v_gene: TRBV11-2; j_gene: TRBJ1-1; d_gene: TRBD1; abundance: NA; CDR3aa: CASRFNRGSTEAFF; CDR3nt: TGTGCCAGCAGATTCAACAGGGGATCCACTGAAGCTTTCTTT
v_gene: TRBV7-8; j_gene: TRBJ1-2; d_gene: NA; abundance: NA; CDR3aa: CASSFPGGADGYTF; CDR3nt: TGTGCCAGCAGCTTCCCGGGGGGCGCAGATGGCTACACCTTC
v_gene: TRBV23-1; j_gene: TRBJ1-1; d_gene: NA; abundance: once; CDR3aa: CANNEPGHMNTEAFF; CDR3nt: TGCGCCAATAACGAACCGGGACACATGAACACTGAAGCTTTCTTT
v_gene: TRBV2; j_gene: TRBJ2-7; d_gene: TRBD1; abundance: NA; CDR3aa: CASSEGPPGRGLNYEQYF; CDR3nt: TGTGCCAGCAGTGAAGGTCCTCCCGGTAGGGGGCTGAACTACGAGCAGTACTTC
v_gene: TRBV7-9; j_gene: TRBJ2-2; d_gene: TRBD2; abundance: NA; CDR3aa: CASSLDGTSVNANTGELFF; CDR3nt: TGTGCCAGCAGCTTAGACGGGACTAGCGTAAACGCGAACACCGGGGAGCTGTTTTTT
v_gene: TRBV4-1; j_gene: TRBJ1-5; d_gene: NA; abundance: NA; CDR3aa: CASSQDKHSNQPQHF; CDR3nt: TGCGCCAGCAGCCAAGATAAGCATAGCAATCAGCCCCAGCATTTT
v_gene: TRBV5-6; j_gene: TRBJ2-7; d_gene: NA; abundance: once; CDR3aa: CASSLRQGRRGPPRNEQYF; CDR3nt: TGTGCCAGCAGCTTGCGACAGGGGAGGCGGGGGCCGCCTCGGAACGAGCAGTACTTC
v_gene: TRBV4-1; j_gene: TRBJ2-7; d_gene: TRBD1; abundance: NA; CDR3aa: CASRRTGGWEQYF; CDR3nt: TGCGCCAGCAGGCGGACAGGGGGTTGGGAGCAGTACTTC
v_gene: TRBV19; j_gene: TRBJ1-1; d_gene: TRBD1; abundance: NA; CDR3aa: CASSDRGSNTEAFF; CDR3nt: TGTGCCAGTAGTGACAGGGGGTCGAACACTGAAGCTTTCTTT
v_gene: TRBV5-4; j_gene: TRBJ2-3; d_gene: TRBD1; abundance: NA; CDR3aa: CASSFLDRGTDTQYF; CDR3nt: TGTGCCAGCAGCTTTCTGGACAGGGGAACAGATACGCAGTATTTT
v_gene: TRBV10-3; j_gene: TRBJ2-6; d_gene: NA; abundance: NA; CDR3aa: CAISVMSGANVLTF; CDR3nt: TGTGCCATCAGTGTCATGTCTGGGGCCAACGTCCTGACTTTC
v_gene: TRBV6-1; j_gene: TRBJ1-1; d_gene: NA; abundance: NA; CDR3aa: CASSEYWGRAEAFF; CDR3nt: TGTGCCAGCAGTGAATACTGGGGGCGCGCTGAAGCTTTCTTT
v_gene: TRBV7-2; j_gene: TRBJ2-5; d_gene: NA; abundance: NA; CDR3aa: CASSDRYQETQYF; CDR3nt: TGTGCCAGCTCTGACAGGTACCAAGAGACCCAGTACTTC
v_gene: TRBV13; j_gene: TRBJ1-3; d_gene: NA; abundance: NA; CDR3aa: CASTRGTHSGNTIYF; CDR3nt: TGTGCCAGCACCCGGGGAACCCATTCTGGAAACACCATATATTTT
v_gene: TRBV3-1/TRBV3-2; j_gene: TRBJ2-5; d_gene: TRBD2; abundance: NA; CDR3aa: CASSQTLPRLAVQETQYF; CDR3nt: TGTGCCAGCAGCCAAACCCTTCCCCGACTAGCAGTCCAAGAGACCCAGTACTTC
v_gene: TRBV5-5; j_gene: TRBJ1-2; d_gene: NA; abundance: NA; CDR3aa: CASSSDRTRGYTF; CDR3nt: TGTGCCAGCAGCTCTGACAGGACTAGGGGCTACACCTTC
v_gene: TRBV5-1; j_gene: TRBJ2-7; d_gene: TRBD1; abundance: NA; CDR3aa: CASKLAGQATYEQYF; CDR3nt: TGCGCCAGCAAACTCGCGGGACAGGCCACCTACGAGCAGTACTTC
v_gene: TRBV27; j_gene: TRBJ1-1; d_gene: TRBD1; abundance: NA; CDR3aa: CASSSRTGANTEAFF; CDR3nt: TGTGCCAGCAGCTCCCGGACAGGGGCGAACACTGAAGCTTTCTTT
v_gene: TRBV6-5; j_gene: TRBJ2-7; d_gene: TRBD1; abundance: NA; CDR3aa: CASRTGTESYEQYF; CDR3nt: TGTGCCAGCAGGACCGGGACAGAGTCCTACGAGCAGTACTTC
v_gene: TRBV29-1; j_gene: TRBJ1-1; d_gene: NA; abundance: once; CDR3aa: CSVVRQVGSEAFF; CDR3nt: TGCAGCGTTGTTAGGCAGGTCGGTTCTGAAGCTTTCTTT
v_gene: TRBV4-1; j_gene: TRBJ2-7; d_gene: NA; abundance: NA; CDR3aa: CASSQGGGTSYEQYF; CDR3nt: TGCGCCAGCAGCCAAGGGGGCGGGACCTCCTACGAGCAGTACTTC